The present T cell receptor (beta chain) was sequenced within a study of CD8 T cells in ankylosing spondylitis. Study-level points and caveats: Made up of 7 to 9 highly homologous variants, a TCR beta motif appeared characteristic of ankylosing spondylitis blood.

Each CDR3 protein is one row after TCRdb ran MiXCR on the 5' RACE reads. Among some 350,000 distinct CDR3 sequences, 14% to 15% were seen once, and the ten largest hold less than 1.1%. Remarks on this clonotype: Its antigen remains unknown. A junction boundary mismatches the germline segment, possibly from a read error.

The receptor was isolated from a male donor with ankylosing spondylitis or in good health (not recorded which). The sequenced sample consisted of blood, either unsorted or a sorted T cell fraction (not recorded which).

The CDR3 DNA reads TGTGCCAGCATCCAAGATTCGAAACTAGCGGCACAAGAGACCCAGTACTTC. It is translated as CASIQDSKLAAQETQYF. This rearrangement joins TRBV4-2 to TRBJ2-5, with 8 bases identical to TRBD2. Germline CDR1 reads LGHNA; CDR2 reads YNFKEQ. This CDR3 contains 17 residues.